A single sample is the source of the 22 T cell receptor beta chains below, sequenced in a study of shared clonotypes between healthy human individuals (dated by TCRdb to between 2020 and 2021). CD8 naive samples consisted of CD45RO-negative cells that were positively selected for CCR7, yielding a CD45RA+CCR7+ population without TemRA cells. Library creation used the immunoSEQ multiplex PCR assay. Held by TCRdb, this immuneACCESS table contains in-frame sequences only and omits some clones. Under half of the omission traces to an unresolved V gene where checked; the cause of the rest is unknown. The sample yields around 1,900,000 clones; 93% were counted once. The ten top clones hold about 1.7% of the sample. Specimen: naive CD8+ T cells from PBMCs. Sample cell subset or site, as interpreted from the label and publication: CD45RA+CCR7+. All receptors derive from a young man in good health. Some clones in this sample may be carry-over from other donors' samples.

The J gene is TRBJ2-1, the V gene TRBV5-1, with D maybe TRBD2 (5 bases). The CDR3 is 14 residues long. The germline gives CDR1 SGHRS, CDR2 YFSETQ. The ends were cut back, 0 bases at V and 9 bases at J, with 13 bases in the middle. The CDR3 loop is CASSLAVVRVEQFF. Here the CDR3 DNA reads TGCGCCAGCAGCTTGGCGGTGGTGAGGGTTGAGCAGTTCTTC.

The rearrangement uses TRBV5-1 and TRBJ2-3; 12 bases line up with TRBD2. Germline trimming cut 2 bases from V and 5 bases from J; bases unmatched to any gene: 6. Germline values: CDR1 SGHRS, CDR2 YFSETQ. The CDR3 loop spans 16 amino acids. Written as DNA, the CDR3 is TGCGCCAGCAGCTTCTCTAGCGGGAGGGCTGAAGATACGCAGTATTTT. This sequence encodes CASSFSSGRAEDTQYF.

This clone was found once. The chain links TRBV6-6 to TRBJ1-2; no firm D call. Trimming took off 4 bases at V and 4 bases at J, with 10 bases between the two ends. The CDR3 has 13 amino acids. The V gene's germline CDR1 is MNHNY and CDR2 SVGAGI (reference sequence). The CDR3 DNA follows: TGTGCCAGCAGTTTCGGACGGCCCTATGGCTACACCTTC. Protein: CASSFGRPYGYTF.

The V call is TRBV27, the J call TRBJ2-7; D unclear. V shed 6 bases and J shed 1 base, with 4 bases lying between them. CDR3 size: 11 residues. Per germline, CDR1 MNHEY and CDR2 SMNVEV (reference sequence). CDR3 DNA sequence: TGTGCCAGCAGGGAATCCTACGAGCAGTACTTC. This translates into CASRESYEQYF.

This chain uses TRBV29-1 with TRBJ1-1; D is undetermined. Germline-derived CDR1 and CDR2 are SQVTM and ANQGSEA. The CDR3 totals 10 residues. Trimming removed 4 bases from V and 6 bases from J, with 6 bases in between. This chain's CDR3 is CSVVQSEAFF. The CDR3 nucleotides read TGCAGCGTTGTACAGTCTGAAGCTTTCTTT.

J is TRBJ2-1 and V is TRBV14; 8 bases agree with TRBD1. The length of the CDR3 is 14 residues. Trimming took 8 bases from V and 1 from J; bases not matched to a gene: 4. Per the germline V gene, CDR1 is SGHDN and CDR2 is FVKESK. CDR3 region: CASGTGGSYNEQFF. CDR3 sequence (DNA): TGTGCCAGCGGAACAGGGGGTTCCTACAATGAGCAGTTCTTC.

This clone was recorded a few times. The genes are TRBV2 and TRBJ1-2; D may be TRBD1 (6 bases). The germline V gene has CDR1 SNHLY and CDR2 FYNNEI. This CDR3 comprises 11 residues. V lost 10 bases to trimming and J lost 8 bases, with 14 bases between them. CDR3 DNA sequence: TGTGCCACTAAACAGGGTAGGGGCTACACCTTC. It encodes CATKQGRGYTF.

The rearrangement joins TRBV9 to TRBJ2-3, with 8 bases that match TRBD2. Per the germline V gene, CDR1 is SGDLS and CDR2 is YYNGEE. The CDR3 is made up of 14 amino acids. With V trimmed by 7 bases and J by 3 bases, 7 bases remained unmatched. The CDR3 sequence is CASAGTSVTDTQYF. In DNA, the CDR3 is TGTGCCAGCGCCGGGACTAGTGTAACAGATACGCAGTATTTT.

J is TRBJ2-3 and V is TRBV9, with 7 bases identical to TRBD2. Germline CDR1 is SGDLS and CDR2 is YYNGEE. The J segment lost 5 bases and the V segment lost 7 bases, leaving 7 bases of the junction unmatched. CDR3 length: 13 amino acids. CDR3: CASGRGAGDTQYF. In DNA form, the CDR3 reads TGTGCCAGCGGGAGGGGAGCGGGAGATACGCAGTATTTT.

The CDR3 DNA sequence: TGTGCCAGCAGTTTATTGGGGACAGGGAACTACCACGAGCAGTACTTC. This sequence encodes CASSLLGTGNYHEQYF. V is TRBV27 and J is TRBJ2-7, with TRBD1 identical over 9 bases. V gave up 1 base and J gave up 5 bases; unmatched junction bases: 9. Germline loops: CDR1 MNHEY, CDR2 SMNVEV (reference sequence). The CDR3 covers 16 residues.

This clone was seen only a few times. Other DNA sequences in this sample translate to the same CDR3. The V gene is TRBV9, the J gene TRBJ2-7; 10 nucleotides agree with TRBD2. Trimming cost V 1 base and J 0 bases; bases outside gene matches: 1. Germline V gives CDR1 SGDLS, CDR2 YYNGEE. This CDR3 contains 15 residues. The CDR3 loop is CASSVSSGSSYEQYF. CDR3 nucleotide sequence: TGTGCCAGCAGCGTATCTAGCGGGAGCTCCTACGAGCAGTACTTC.

V usage is TRBV4-2 and J usage is TRBJ2-7; TRBD2 agrees at 7 bases. J lost 6 bases, V lost 5 bases, and 7 bases had no gene match. The CDR3 has 13 amino acids. The germline V gene encodes CDR1 LGHNA and CDR2 YNFKEQ. The CDR3 nucleotides read TGTGCCAGCAGCTGGGCGGGAGCCCGCGAGCAGTACTTC. Its protein is CASSWAGAREQYF.

The chain carries TRBV7-8 and TRBJ2-7; 12 bases match TRBD2. The V gene's germline CDR1 is SGHVS and CDR2 FQNEAQ. The CDR3 spans 18 residues. V trimming: 0 bases; J trimming: 4 bases; junction bases outside the gene matches: 10. CDR3 residues: CASSLALAGGPADYEQYF. In nucleotides, the CDR3 is TGTGCCAGCAGCTTAGCGCTAGCGGGAGGGCCGGCCGATTACGAGCAGTACTTC. Based on the CDR3 plus reference TRBV7-8 and TRBJ2-7, the full variable domain is GAGVSQSPRYKVAKRGQDVALRCDPISGHVSLFWYQQALGQGPEFLTYFQNEAQLDKSGLPSDRFFAERPEGSVSTLKIQRTQQEDSAVYLCASSLALAGGPADYEQYFGPGTRLTVT.

V and J are TRBV7-9 and TRBJ2-1, with D tentatively TRBD2 (5 bases). This CDR3 comprises 12 residues. V lost 4 bases to trimming and J lost 5 bases, with 6 bases between them. The germline gives CDR1 SEHNR, CDR2 FQNEAQ (reference sequence). The CDR3 region has the DNA TGTGCCAGCAGCTGGGGAGACAATGAGCAGTTCTTC. Amino acids: CASSWGDNEQFF.

The V call is TRBV7-9, the J call TRBJ2-1; no firm D call. Germline CDR1 SEHNR, CDR2 FQNEAQ (reference sequence). CDR3 length: 16 residues. V was trimmed by 4 bases and J by 3 bases, leaving 16 bases between them. The CDR3 protein is CASSYPGAVHYNEQFF. Here the CDR3 DNA reads TGTGCCAGCAGCTATCCCGGAGCAGTTCACTACAATGAGCAGTTCTTC.

The rearrangement links TRBV19 to TRBJ2-7; unclear D gene. Trimming left V 3 bases short and J 0 bases short, with 9 bases between. This CDR3 is built from 14 residues. Germline V lookup: CDR1 LNHDA, CDR2 SQIVND (reference sequence). The CDR3 region is CASSIRQSSYEQYF. The CDR3 DNA sequence: TGTGCCAGTAGTATCAGGCAGAGCTCCTACGAGCAGTACTTC.

This clone came up once. The chain has TRBV4-1 and TRBJ2-2, with D unclear. Trimming cost V 2 bases and J 1 base, with 8 bases left between them. Germline-derived CDR1 and CDR2 are MGHRA and YSYEKL. The length of the CDR3 is 15 residues. The CDR3 DNA is TGCGCCAGCAGCCAACTTCGACGGAACACCGGGGAGCTGTTTTTT. It codes for CASSQLRRNTGELFF.

On this clone: Its ends do not fully match the called genes, so a read error is possible. This rearrangement joins TRBV19 to TRBJ2-3; 7 bases fit TRBD2. The CDR3 is 14 residues long. The germline gives CDR1 LNHDA, CDR2 SQIVND (reference sequence). CDR3 bases: TGTGCCAGTAGTATACGCGGGAGTAGAGATGCGCAGTATTTT. This encodes CASSIRGSRDAQYF. The complete variable domain, with remaining parts taken from reference TRBV19 and TRBJ2-3, reads DGGITQSPKYLFRKEGQNVTLSCEQNLNHDAMYWYRQDPGQGLRLIYYSQIVNDFQKGDIAEGYSVSREKKESFPLTVTSAQKNPTAFYLCASSIRGSRDAQYFGPGTRLTVL.

This chain connects TRBV19 to TRBJ2-7; no definite D call. Trimming removed 3 bases at V and 5 bases at J, with 11 bases between. The CDR3 has 13 residues. Germline CDR1 LNHDA, CDR2 SQIVND (reference sequence). The CDR3 sequence: CASSIRVLDEQYF. CDR3 DNA sequence: TGTGCCAGTAGTATTAGGGTGCTGGACGAGCAGTACTTC.

The chain uses TRBV7-9 and TRBJ2-7; TRBD1 matches 8 bases. CDR1 is SEHNR and CDR2 is FQNEAQ in the germline V gene (reference sequence). The CDR3 runs to 17 residues. The V and J ends lost 4 bases and 7 bases, in that order; junction bases with no gene match: 18. In DNA, the CDR3 is TGTGCCAGCAGCTCAACCAACTACCGGACAGGGCGAGGAGAGCAGTACTTC. The encoded protein is CASSSTNYRTGRGEQYF.

V and J are TRBV27 and TRBJ2-1; the D is unclear. The CDR3 runs 15 residues. V lost 5 bases to trimming and J lost 0 bases, with 11 bases between them. Germline loops: CDR1 MNHEY, CDR2 SMNVEV (reference sequence). CDR3 bases: TGTGCCAGCAGTCCTCGGGCAAGCTCCTACAATGAGCAGTTCTTC. This encodes CASSPRASSYNEQFF.

This sequence joins TRBV7-9 and TRBJ2-1; TRBD2 matches at 15 bases. V dropped 6 bases and J dropped 9; count of bases not matched to a gene: 6. The CDR3 is 15 amino acids. CDR1 SEHNR and CDR2 FQNEAQ come from the germline V gene (reference sequence). This CDR3 is CASRHGLAGGREQFF. The CDR3 DNA is TGTGCCAGCAGACATGGACTAGCGGGAGGGCGTGAGCAGTTCTTC.